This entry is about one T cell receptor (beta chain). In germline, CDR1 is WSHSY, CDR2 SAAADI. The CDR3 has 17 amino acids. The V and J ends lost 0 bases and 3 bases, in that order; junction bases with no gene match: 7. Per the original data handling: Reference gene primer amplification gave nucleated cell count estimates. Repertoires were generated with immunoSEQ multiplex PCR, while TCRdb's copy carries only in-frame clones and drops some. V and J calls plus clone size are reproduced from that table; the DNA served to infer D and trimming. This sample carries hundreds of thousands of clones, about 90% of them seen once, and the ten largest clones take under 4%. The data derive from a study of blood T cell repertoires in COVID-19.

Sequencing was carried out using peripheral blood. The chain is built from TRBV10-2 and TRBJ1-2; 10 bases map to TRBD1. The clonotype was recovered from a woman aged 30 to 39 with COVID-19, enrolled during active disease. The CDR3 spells CASSESTGTGADYGYTF. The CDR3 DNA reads TGCGCCAGCAGTGAGTCGACCGGGACAGGGGCAGACTATGGCTACACCTTC.